These 18 T cell receptor beta chains originate from one sample sequenced in a study of shared clonotypes between healthy human individuals. Method: immunoSEQ multiplex PCR; TCRdb's copy keeps in-frame clones and lacks some. The data contain around 1.1 million clones, roughly 80% of them singletons. Source material: memory CD4+ T cells from PBMCs. Subset reported: CD45RA-negative fraction. The receptors shown here come from a man younger than 35 in good health. Some clones in this sample may be carry-over from other donors' samples.

This clone has a single count. The rearrangement links TRBV9 to TRBJ1-4; D gene ambiguous. This CDR3 region has 13 residues. Deletions cut 5 bases from V and 8 bases from J, with 13 bases between. The germline CDR1 and CDR2 sequences are SGDLS and YYNGEE. The CDR3 loop reads CASSRVPGEKLFF. The CDR3 DNA follows: TGTGCCAGCAGTAGGGTTCCTGGAGAAAAACTGTTTTTT.

The chain links TRBV28 to TRBJ2-2; a possible D gene is TRBD1 (5 bases). CDR1 and CDR2 (germline): MDHEN, SYDVKM. The CDR3 totals 14 residues. Trimming removed 3 bases at V and 5 bases at J, with 10 bases between. The CDR3 sequence is CASSLGSGTGELFF. The CDR3 region has the DNA TGTGCCAGCAGTTTGGGTTCAGGGACCGGGGAGCTGTTTTTT.

This clone came up many times. V gene TRBV4-1 combines with J gene TRBJ2-7; TRBD2 matches at 10 bases. With V trimmed by 2 bases and J by 6 bases, 10 bases remained unmatched. The CDR3 sequence is 16 residues long. The germline gives CDR1 MGHRA, CDR2 YSYEKL. The CDR3 is CASSQSRSSGRSEQYF. DNA for the CDR3: TGCGCCAGCAGCCAATCCCGGTCTAGCGGGAGATCCGAGCAGTACTTC.

The CDR3 nucleotides read TGTGCCAGCAGCCCCCACCCTCGAGGCACGCCGGGCGAGCAGTACTTC. It is translated as CASSPHPRGTPGEQYF. This chain uses TRBV7-3 with TRBJ2-7; D remains unclear. This CDR3 is 16 amino acids long. Per germline, CDR1 SGHTA and CDR2 FQGTGA. V dropped 5 bases and J dropped 6 bases, with 23 bases sitting between them.

V usage is TRBV5-1 and J usage is TRBJ2-1; 11 bases are a match to TRBD1. This CDR3 is 20 amino acids long. After removal of 0 bases from V and 0 bases from J, the junction contained 11 bases not matched to a gene. Germline CDR1 is SGHRS and CDR2 is YFSETQ. DNA for the CDR3: TGCGCCAGCAGCTTGGGACCGGGACAGGGGGTTGCGGGCTCCTACAATGAGCAGTTCTTC. Translating gives CASSLGPGQGVAGSYNEQFF.

Turning to this clone: It may be a read error: a sequence one base away is much more abundant. The chain carries TRBV7-9 and TRBJ2-7; 10 positions agree with TRBD1. V was clipped by 6 bases and J by 4 bases; unmatched bases: 3. Germline V gives CDR1 SEHNR, CDR2 FQNEAQ (reference sequence). CDR3 size: 13 residues. The CDR3 DNA follows: TGTGCCAGCAGGAGACAGGGGGCTTACGAGCAGTACTTC. It yields the protein CASRRQGAYEQYF.

V is TRBV5-8 and J is TRBJ2-2; 12 bases are shared with TRBD1. Germline loops: CDR1 SGHTS, CDR2 YDEGEE. J was trimmed by 2 bases and V by 5 bases; bases with no gene match: 4. The CDR3 runs 16 residues. The CDR3 nucleotides read TGTGCCAGCAGTTGGGACAGGGGGCATAACACCGGGGAGCTGTTTTTT. Encoded protein: CASSWDRGHNTGELFF.

The chain employs TRBV5-1 and TRBJ2-1; the D gene could be TRBD1 or TRBD2 (5 bases each). The V end lost 2 bases, the J end lost 10 bases, and 19 bases lay between the germline ends. Germline assignment: CDR1 SGHRS and CDR2 YFSETQ. This CDR3 is built from 15 residues. The CDR3 loop reads CASSLTGPQGTEQFF. The CDR3 DNA is TGCGCCAGCAGCTTAACGGGACCCCAAGGCACCGAGCAGTTCTTC.

The chain links TRBV28 to TRBJ1-2, with 8 positions matching TRBD1. CDR3 length: 13 residues. V lost 6 bases to trimming and J lost 4 bases; unmatched junction nucleotides: 4. Germline lookup yields CDR1 MDHEN and CDR2 SYDVKM. Here the CDR3 reads CASRRQGSYGYTF. The CDR3 DNA reads as TGTGCCAGCAGGAGACAGGGGAGCTATGGCTACACCTTC.

This clone came up once. CDR3 bases: TGCGCCAGCAGTCAAGACCGCAGGTCAGCAGGGATCGAGCAGTACTTC. Translating gives CASSQDRRSAGIEQYF. The chain is built from TRBV5-1 and TRBJ2-7; perhaps TRBD1 as D (5 bases). This CDR3 contains 16 residues. V was shortened by 5 bases and J by 6 bases, with 24 bases between the two germline ends. Germline V gives CDR1 SGHRS, CDR2 YFSETQ.

The chain links TRBV5-6 to TRBJ2-1, with TRBD2 identical over 8 bases. Germline V gene data show CDR1 as SGHDT and CDR2 as YYEEEE. The trim removed 3 bases at V and 4 bases at J, leaving 9 bases unmatched. The CDR3 length is 16 residues. Here the CDR3 reads CASSSPPGTRYNEQFF. In DNA, the CDR3 is TGTGCCAGCAGCTCGCCACCCGGGACTAGATACAATGAGCAGTTCTTC.

V usage is TRBV5-8 and J usage is TRBJ1-5; D is perhaps TRBD1 (5 bases). There are 14 residues in the CDR3. V was trimmed by 2 bases and J by 3 bases, leaving 9 bases between them. From germline, CDR1 is SGHTS and CDR2 YDEGEE. The CDR3 sequence: CASSFGHLNQPQHF. The CDR3, as DNA: TGTGCCAGCAGCTTTGGACACCTCAATCAGCCCCAGCATTTT. Complete variable domain (other parts from reference TRBV5-8 and TRBJ1-5): EAGVTQSPTHLIKTRGQQATLRCSPISGHTSVYWYQQALGLGLQFLLWYDEGEERNRGNFPPRFSGRQFPNYSSELNVNALELEDSALYLCASSFGHLNQPQHFGDGTRLSIL.

This clone was seen a single time. The chain recombines TRBV7-7 with TRBJ2-5; D is perhaps TRBD1 or TRBD2 (7 bases each). The germline V gene has CDR1 SSHAT and CDR2 FNYEAQ (reference sequence). The CDR3 sequence is 15 residues long. Trimming removed 1 base at V and 5 bases at J, with 14 bases between. CDR3 amino acids: CASSLEPGGGETQYF. For the CDR3, the DNA is TGTGCCAGCAGCTTAGAGCCAGGGGGAGGGGAGACCCAGTACTTC.

This rearrangement joins TRBV5-5 to TRBJ1-3; D remains ambiguous. The V gene lost 0 bases and the J gene lost 3 bases, with 7 bases spanning the gap. Looked up from germline, CDR1 is SGHKS and CDR2 is YYEKEE (reference sequence). The CDR3 covers 14 residues. This CDR3 reads CASSLELSGNTIYF. The CDR3 DNA is TGTGCCAGCAGCTTGGAGCTTAGTGGAAACACCATATATTTT.

The chain recombines TRBV6-5 with TRBJ2-7, with 7 positions matching TRBD1. The length of the CDR3 is 16 residues. V was pared by 0 bases and J by 0 bases, with 5 bases of the junction left unmatched. The germline V gene has CDR1 MNHEY and CDR2 SVGAGI. The CDR3 loop is CASSYSATGSSYEQYF. The DNA for the CDR3 is TGTGCCAGCAGTTACTCGGCGACAGGGAGCTCCTACGAGCAGTACTTC.

Note on this clone: A much larger clone lies a single base off, so this may be a read error. V is TRBV5-8 and J is TRBJ2-3; unclear D gene. V was clipped by 2 bases and J by 4 bases, with 11 bases between them. Per the germline V gene, CDR1 is SGHTS and CDR2 is YDEGEE. This CDR3 is built from 14 residues. The CDR3 here is CASSFRLSADTQYF. The CDR3 DNA reads as TGTGCCAGCAGCTTTAGGCTAAGCGCAGATACGCAGTATTTT. The full variable domain, completed using reference TRBV5-8 and TRBJ2-3, is EAGVTQSPTHLIKTRGQQATLRCSPISGHTSVYWYQQALGLGLQFLLWYDEGEERNRGNFPPRFSGRQFPNYSSELNVNALELEDSALYLCASSFRLSADTQYFGPGTRLTVL.

V gene TRBV6-5 combines with J gene TRBJ1-2, with 7 bases lining up with TRBD1. Per germline, CDR1 MNHEY and CDR2 SVGAGI. The CDR3 covers 14 residues. The J segment lost 7 bases and the V segment lost 2 bases, leaving 7 bases of the junction unmatched. The CDR3 sequence is CASSYATGPGGYTF. In nucleotides, the CDR3 is TGTGCCAGCAGTTACGCGACAGGGCCGGGTGGCTACACCTTC.

The J gene is TRBJ1-4, the V gene TRBV30; D is undetermined. CDR3 length: 14 amino acids. Germline CDR1 GTSNPN, CDR2 SVGIG (reference sequence). V gave up 2 bases and J gave up 7 bases, with 14 bases separating them. The CDR3 sequence: CAWSLRGGAEKLFF. DNA for the CDR3: TGTGCCTGGAGTCTGCGGGGAGGCGCTGAAAAACTGTTTTTT.